This T cell receptor (beta chain) originates from a study of blood T cells in healthy people across ages. Whole-study results and caveats: The unsorted PBMCs prevented any conclusive comparison of naive versus antigen-experienced cells.

Combining a sample-barcoded 5' primer with a J-beta primer mix, a second PCR ran for 7 to 11 cycles. TCRdb fed the 5' RACE reads into MiXCR, producing one record per CDR3 protein. The data contain over 1,500,000 distinct CDR3 sequences, about 39% of them singletons. The CDR3 sequence is 15 residues long. Germline loops: CDR1 DFQATT, CDR2 SNEGSKA (reference sequence). V gave up 6 bases and J gave up 2 bases, with 19 bases separating them. A note on this clonotype: The antigen is not known.

This receptor was obtained from a human donor in good health. Specimen: blood. The chain uses TRBV20-1 and TRBJ1-1; D might be TRBD1 (5 bases). The CDR3 region has the DNA TGCAGTGCGGACCTGTCGGGGGTTTATAACACTGAAGCTTTCTTT. It encodes CSADLSGVYNTEAFF.